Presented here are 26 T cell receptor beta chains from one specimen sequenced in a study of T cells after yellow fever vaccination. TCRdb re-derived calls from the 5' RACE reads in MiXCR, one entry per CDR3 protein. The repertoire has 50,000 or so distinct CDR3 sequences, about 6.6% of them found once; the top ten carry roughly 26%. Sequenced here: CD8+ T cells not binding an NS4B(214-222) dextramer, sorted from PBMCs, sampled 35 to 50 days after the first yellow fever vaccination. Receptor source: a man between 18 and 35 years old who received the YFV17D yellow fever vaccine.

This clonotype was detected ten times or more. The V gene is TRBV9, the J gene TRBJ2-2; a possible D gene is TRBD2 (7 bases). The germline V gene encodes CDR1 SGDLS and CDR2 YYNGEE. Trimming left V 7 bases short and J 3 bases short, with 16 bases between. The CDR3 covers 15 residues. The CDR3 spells CASALGGADTGELFF. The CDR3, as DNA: TGTGCCAGCGCGCTGGGGGGGGCGGACACCGGGGAGCTGTTTTTT.

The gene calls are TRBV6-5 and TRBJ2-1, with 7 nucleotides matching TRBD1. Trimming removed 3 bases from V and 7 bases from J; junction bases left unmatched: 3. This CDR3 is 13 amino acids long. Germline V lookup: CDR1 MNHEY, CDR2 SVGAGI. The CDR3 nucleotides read TGTGCCAGCAGTTATAAGGGGGCAAATGAGCAGTTCTTC. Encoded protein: CASSYKGANEQFF.

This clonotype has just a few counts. CDR3 in amino acids: CASTETGNQPQHF. The CDR3 bases are TGTGCCAGTACCGAGACAGGTAATCAGCCCCAGCATTTT. The chain joins TRBV19 to TRBJ1-5; tentative D call: TRBD1 (6 bases). The germline gives CDR1 LNHDA, CDR2 SQIVND (reference sequence). Between the trimmed V and J ends, which lost 7 bases and 4 bases, there was a span of 11 bases. This CDR3 has 13 residues.

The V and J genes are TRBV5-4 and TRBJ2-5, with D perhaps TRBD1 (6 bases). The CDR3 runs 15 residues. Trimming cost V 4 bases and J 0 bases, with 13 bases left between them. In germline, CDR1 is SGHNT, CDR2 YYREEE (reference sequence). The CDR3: CASSPPGDNQETQYF. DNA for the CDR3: TGTGCCAGCAGCCCGCCAGGGGACAACCAAGAGACCCAGTACTTC.

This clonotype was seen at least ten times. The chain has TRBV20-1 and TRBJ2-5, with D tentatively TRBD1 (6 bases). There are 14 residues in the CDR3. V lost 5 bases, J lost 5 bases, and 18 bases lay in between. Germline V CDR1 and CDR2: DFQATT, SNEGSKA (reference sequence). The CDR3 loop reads CSAPGQLLGETQYF. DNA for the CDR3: TGCAGTGCTCCCGGACAGCTCTTGGGGGAGACCCAGTACTTC.

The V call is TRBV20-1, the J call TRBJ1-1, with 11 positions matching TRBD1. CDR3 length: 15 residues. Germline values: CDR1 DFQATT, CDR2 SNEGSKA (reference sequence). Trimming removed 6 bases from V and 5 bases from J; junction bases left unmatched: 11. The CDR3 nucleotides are TGCAGTGCCAGGGACAGGGGGACGTCAGGGACTGAAGCTTTCTTT. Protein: CSARDRGTSGTEAFF.

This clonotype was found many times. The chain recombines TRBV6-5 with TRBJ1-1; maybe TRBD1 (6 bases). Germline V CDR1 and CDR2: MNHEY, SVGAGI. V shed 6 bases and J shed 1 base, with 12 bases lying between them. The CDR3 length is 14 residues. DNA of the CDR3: TGTGCCAGCAGCCCCAGGGGCGGGAACACTGAAGCTTTCTTT. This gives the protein CASSPRGGNTEAFF.

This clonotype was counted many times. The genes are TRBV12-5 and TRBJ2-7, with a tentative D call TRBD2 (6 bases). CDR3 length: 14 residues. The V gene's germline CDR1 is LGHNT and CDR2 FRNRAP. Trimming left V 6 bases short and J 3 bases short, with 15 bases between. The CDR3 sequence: CASGPPGGSYEQYF. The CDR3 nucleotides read TGTGCTAGTGGCCCCCCCGGGGGAAGCTACGAGCAGTACTTC.

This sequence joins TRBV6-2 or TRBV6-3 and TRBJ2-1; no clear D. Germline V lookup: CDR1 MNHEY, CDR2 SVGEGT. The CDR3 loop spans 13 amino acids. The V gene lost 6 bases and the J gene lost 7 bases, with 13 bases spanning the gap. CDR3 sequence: CASSLGPGNEQFF. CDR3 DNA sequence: TGTGCCAGCAGCCTTGGGCCCGGGAATGAGCAGTTCTTC.

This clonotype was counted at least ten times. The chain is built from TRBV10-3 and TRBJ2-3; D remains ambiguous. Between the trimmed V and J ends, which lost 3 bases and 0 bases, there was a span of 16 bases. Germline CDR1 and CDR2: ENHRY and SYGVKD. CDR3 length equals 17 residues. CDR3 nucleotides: TGTGCCATCAGTGACGGAGAACCTAAACTTAGCACAGATACGCAGTATTTT. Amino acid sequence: CAISDGEPKLSTDTQYF.

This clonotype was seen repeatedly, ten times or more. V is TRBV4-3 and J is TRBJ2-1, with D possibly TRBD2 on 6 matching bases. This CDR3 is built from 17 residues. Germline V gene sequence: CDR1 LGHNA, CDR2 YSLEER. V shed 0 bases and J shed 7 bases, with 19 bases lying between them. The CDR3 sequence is CASSQEVVGLSGNEQFF. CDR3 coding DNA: TGCGCCAGCAGCCAAGAGGTCGTGGGACTTTCTGGGAATGAGCAGTTCTTC.

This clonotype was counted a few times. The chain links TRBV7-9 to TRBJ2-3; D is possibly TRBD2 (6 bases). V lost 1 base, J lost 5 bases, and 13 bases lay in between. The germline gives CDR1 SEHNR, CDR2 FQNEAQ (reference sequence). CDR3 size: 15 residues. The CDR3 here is CASSLVQRGKDTQYF. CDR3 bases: TGTGCCAGCAGCTTAGTACAACGGGGGAAAGATACGCAGTATTTT.

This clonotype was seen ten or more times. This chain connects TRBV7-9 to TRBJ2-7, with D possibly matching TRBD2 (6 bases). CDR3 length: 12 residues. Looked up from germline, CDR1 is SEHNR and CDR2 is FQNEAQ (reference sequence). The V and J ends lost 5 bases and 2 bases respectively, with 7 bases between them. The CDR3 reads CASSRGTYEQYF. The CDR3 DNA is TGTGCCAGCAGCCGGGGGACCTACGAGCAGTACTTC.

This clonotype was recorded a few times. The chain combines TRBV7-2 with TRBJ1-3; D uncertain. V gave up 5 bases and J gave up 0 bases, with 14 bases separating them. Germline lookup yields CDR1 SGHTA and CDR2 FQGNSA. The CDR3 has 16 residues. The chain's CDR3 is CASSQGKGLSGNTIYF. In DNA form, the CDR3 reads TGTGCCAGCAGCCAAGGCAAAGGGCTCTCTGGAAACACCATATATTTT.

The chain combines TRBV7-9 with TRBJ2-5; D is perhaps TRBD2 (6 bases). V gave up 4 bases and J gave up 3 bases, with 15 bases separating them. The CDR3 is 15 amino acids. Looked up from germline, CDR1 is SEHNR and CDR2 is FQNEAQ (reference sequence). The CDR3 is CASSSRAGGEETQYF. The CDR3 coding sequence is TGTGCCAGCAGCTCCCGCGCCGGCGGGGAAGAGACCCAGTACTTC.

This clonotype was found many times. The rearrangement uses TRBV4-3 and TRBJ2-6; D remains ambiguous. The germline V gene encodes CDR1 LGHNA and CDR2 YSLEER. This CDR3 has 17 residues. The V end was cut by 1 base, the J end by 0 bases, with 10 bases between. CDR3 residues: CASSQVEERSGANVLTF. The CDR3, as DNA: TGCGCCAGCAGCCAAGTAGAGGAGCGCTCTGGGGCCAACGTCCTGACTTTC.

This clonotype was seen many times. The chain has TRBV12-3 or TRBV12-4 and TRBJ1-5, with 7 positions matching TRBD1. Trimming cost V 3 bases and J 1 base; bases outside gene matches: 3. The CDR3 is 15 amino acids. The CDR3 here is CASSFEGASNQPQHF. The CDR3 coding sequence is TGTGCCAGCAGTTTTGAGGGGGCCAGCAATCAGCCCCAGCATTTT.

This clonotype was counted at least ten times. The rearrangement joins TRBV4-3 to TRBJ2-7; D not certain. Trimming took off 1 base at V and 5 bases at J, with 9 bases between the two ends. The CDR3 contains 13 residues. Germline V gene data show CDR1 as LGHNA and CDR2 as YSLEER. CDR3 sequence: CASSQVEGNEQYF. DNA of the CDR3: TGCGCCAGCAGCCAAGTGGAAGGGAACGAGCAGTACTTC.

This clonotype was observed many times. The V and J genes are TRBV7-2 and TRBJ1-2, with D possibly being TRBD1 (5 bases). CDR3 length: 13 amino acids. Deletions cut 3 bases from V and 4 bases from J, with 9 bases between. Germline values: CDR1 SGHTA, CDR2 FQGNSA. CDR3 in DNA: TGTGCCAGCAGCTTCCTTGGGGGCTATGGCTACACCTTC. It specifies CASSFLGGYGYTF.

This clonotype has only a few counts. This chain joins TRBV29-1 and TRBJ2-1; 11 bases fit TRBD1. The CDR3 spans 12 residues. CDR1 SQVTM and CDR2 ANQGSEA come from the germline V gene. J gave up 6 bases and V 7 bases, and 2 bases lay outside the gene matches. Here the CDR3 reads CSAGTGGNEQFF. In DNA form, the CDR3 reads TGCAGCGCGGGGACAGGGGGCAATGAGCAGTTCTTC.

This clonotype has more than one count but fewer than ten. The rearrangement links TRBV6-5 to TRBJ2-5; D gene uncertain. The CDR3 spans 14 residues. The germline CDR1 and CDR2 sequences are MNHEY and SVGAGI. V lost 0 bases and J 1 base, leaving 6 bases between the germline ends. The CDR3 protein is CASSYSSLQETQYF. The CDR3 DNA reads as TGTGCCAGCAGTTACTCGAGTCTCCAAGAGACCCAGTACTTC.

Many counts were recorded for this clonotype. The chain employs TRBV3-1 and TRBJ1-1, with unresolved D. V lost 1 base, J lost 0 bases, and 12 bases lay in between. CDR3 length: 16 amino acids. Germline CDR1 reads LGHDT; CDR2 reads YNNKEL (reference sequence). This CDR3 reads CASSQGLERMNTEAFF. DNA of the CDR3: TGTGCCAGCAGCCAAGGTTTGGAGCGAATGAACACTGAAGCTTTCTTT.

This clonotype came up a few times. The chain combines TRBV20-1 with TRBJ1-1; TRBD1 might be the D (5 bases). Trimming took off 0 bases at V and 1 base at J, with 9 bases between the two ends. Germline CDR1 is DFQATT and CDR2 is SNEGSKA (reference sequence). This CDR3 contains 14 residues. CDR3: CSAREAGQNTEAFF. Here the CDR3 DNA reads TGCAGTGCTAGAGAAGCAGGACAGAACACTGAAGCTTTCTTT.

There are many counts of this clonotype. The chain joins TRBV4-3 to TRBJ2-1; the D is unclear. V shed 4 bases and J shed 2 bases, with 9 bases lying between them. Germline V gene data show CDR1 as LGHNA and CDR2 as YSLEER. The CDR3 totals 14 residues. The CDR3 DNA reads TGCGCCAGCAGCCCCAAAACCCCCTACAATGAGCAGTTCTTC. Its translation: CASSPKTPYNEQFF.

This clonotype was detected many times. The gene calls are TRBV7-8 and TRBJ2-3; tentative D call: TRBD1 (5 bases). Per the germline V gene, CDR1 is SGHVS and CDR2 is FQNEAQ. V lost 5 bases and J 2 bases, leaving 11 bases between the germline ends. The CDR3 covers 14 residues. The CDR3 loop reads CASSLGPHTDTQYF. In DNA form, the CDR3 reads TGTGCCAGCAGCCTGGGGCCTCACACAGATACGCAGTATTTT.

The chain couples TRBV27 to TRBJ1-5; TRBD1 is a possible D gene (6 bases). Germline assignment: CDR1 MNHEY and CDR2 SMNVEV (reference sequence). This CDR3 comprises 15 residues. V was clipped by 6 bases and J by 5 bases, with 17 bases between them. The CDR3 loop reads CASSPTGGPYQPQHF. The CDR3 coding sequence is TGTGCCAGCAGCCCAACGGGGGGGCCCTATCAGCCCCAGCATTTT.